These T cell receptor beta chains were read from a single sample in a study of T cell responses to AZD1222 COVID-19 vaccine. TCRdb's copy holds only in-frame clones and misses some; the assay was immunoSEQ multiplex PCR. The table records roughly 120,000 clones, over 90% of them present only once. Sequencing was performed on peripheral blood, taken 28 days after the second AZD1222 dose. All receptors come from an adult who received the AZD1222 COVID-19 vaccine. The CDR3 runs from the conserved cysteine through the conserved F or W. The D gene is left open where the match is weak. The size entry is marked missing in some rows and otherwise reads once, few, many or a size class.

V gene: TRBV28
clone size: .
D gene: TRBD1
J gene: TRBJ2-7
CDR3 protein: CASSRTGVYEQYF
CDR3 DNA: TGTGCCAGCAGCAGGACAGGGGTCTACGAGCAGTACTTC

V gene: TRBV5-5
clone size: .
D gene: .
J gene: TRBJ1-2
CDR3 protein: CASSLGVSHNYGYTF
CDR3 DNA: TGTGCCAGCAGCTTGGGAGTCAGTCATAACTATGGCTACACCTTC

V gene: TRBV15
clone size: .
D gene: .
J gene: TRBJ2-5
CDR3 protein: CATSRVRGWEQETQYF
CDR3 DNA: TGTGCCACCAGCAGAGTCAGGGGTTGGGAGCAAGAGACCCAGTACTTC

V gene: TRBV5-1
clone size: .
D gene: TRBD2
J gene: TRBJ2-3
CDR3 protein: CASSLFRTSGPGTDTQYF
CDR3 DNA: TGCGCCAGCAGCTTGTTTAGGACTAGCGGCCCTGGGACAGATACGCAGTATTTT

V gene: TRBV2
clone size: .
D gene: .
J gene: TRBJ1-5
CDR3 protein: CASRARDGGLYQPQHF
CDR3 DNA: TGTGCCAGCAGGGCCCGGGACGGAGGTTTGTATCAGCCCCAGCATTTT

V gene: TRBV2
clone size: few
D gene: TRBD1
J gene: TRBJ2-7
CDR3 protein: CASRGDRVSYEQYF
CDR3 DNA: TGTGCCAGCAGGGGGGACAGGGTTTCCTACGAGCAGTACTTC

V gene: TRBV29-1
clone size: .
D gene: TRBD1
J gene: TRBJ1-1
CDR3 protein: CSHRRQGSTEAFF
CDR3 DNA: TGCAGCCATAGGAGACAGGGAAGCACTGAAGCTTTCTTT

V gene: TRBV27
clone size: .
D gene: TRBD1
J gene: TRBJ2-1
CDR3 protein: CASSQGTAQFF
CDR3 DNA: TGTGCCAGCAGCCAAGGGACAGCGCAGTTCTTC

V gene: TRBV7-8
clone size: .
D gene: TRBD1
J gene: TRBJ1-2
CDR3 protein: CASSFSSTGVLNYGYTF
CDR3 DNA: TGTGCCAGCAGCTTTAGCAGCACAGGGGTTCTCAACTATGGCTACACCTTC

V gene: TRBV5-1
clone size: .
D gene: .
J gene: TRBJ1-3
CDR3 protein: CASRDTSIPGNTIYF
CDR3 DNA: TGCGCCAGCAGGGACACATCAATACCTGGAAACACCATATATTTT

V gene: TRBV7-8
clone size: .
D gene: .
J gene: TRBJ1-5
CDR3 protein: CASIENSNQPQHF
CDR3 DNA: TGTGCCAGCATAGAGAATAGCAATCAGCCCCAGCATTTT

V gene: TRBV14
clone size: .
D gene: .
J gene: TRBJ1-6
CDR3 protein: CASSQDTLSPLHF
CDR3 DNA: TGTGCCAGCAGCCAAGATACTTTATCACCCCTCCACTTT

V gene: TRBV4-1
clone size: .
D gene: TRBD2
J gene: TRBJ2-7
CDR3 protein: CASSQDSSSGGDYEQYF
CDR3 DNA: TGCGCCAGCAGCCAAGACTCATCTAGCGGAGGCGACTACGAGCAGTACTTC

V gene: TRBV18
clone size: .
D gene: .
J gene: TRBJ1-3
CDR3 protein: CASPPSGNTIYF
CDR3 DNA: TGTGCCAGCCCACCCTCTGGAAACACCATATATTTT

V gene: TRBV9
clone size: .
D gene: TRBD1
J gene: TRBJ1-4
CDR3 protein: CASSNYRGQRANEKLFF
CDR3 DNA: TGTGCCAGCAGCAATTACAGGGGGCAGAGGGCTAATGAAAAACTGTTTTTT

V gene: TRBV5-1
clone size: .
D gene: .
J gene: TRBJ2-3
CDR3 protein: CASSLGSTSTDTQYF
CDR3 DNA: TGCGCCAGCAGCTTGGGGTCCACTAGCACAGATACGCAGTATTTT

V gene: TRBV5-1
clone size: .
D gene: TRBD1
J gene: TRBJ2-7
CDR3 protein: CASSQGVPNYEQYF
CDR3 DNA: TGCGCCAGCAGCCAGGGGGTTCCCAACTACGAGCAGTACTTC

V gene: TRBV4-1
clone size: .
D gene: .
J gene: TRBJ1-3
CDR3 protein: CASSQQQHPSGNTIYF
CDR3 DNA: TGCGCCAGCAGCCAACAACAACACCCCTCTGGAAACACCATATATTTT

V gene: TRBV7-6
clone size: .
D gene: TRBD2
J gene: TRBJ2-2
CDR3 protein: CASSLIPGLAGGYTGELFF
CDR3 DNA: TGTGCCAGCAGCTTAATACCGGGACTAGCGGGAGGGTACACCGGGGAGCTGTTTTTT

V gene: TRBV5-6
clone size: few
D gene: .
J gene: TRBJ1-5
CDR3 protein: CASSLNPGLSNQPQHF
CDR3 DNA: TGTGCCAGCAGCTTGAATCCAGGCCTTAGCAATCAGCCCCAGCATTTT

V gene: TRBV5-4
clone size: .
D gene: .
J gene: TRBJ2-7
CDR3 protein: CASSSPRQSKEQYF
CDR3 DNA: TGTGCCAGCAGCTCCCCTAGACAGTCTAAGGAGCAGTACTTC

V gene: TRBV9
clone size: .
D gene: .
J gene: TRBJ2-1
CDR3 protein: CASSVGPQRGQFF
CDR3 DNA: TGTGCCAGCAGCGTAGGGCCCCAAAGGGGGCAGTTCTTC

V gene: TRBV9
clone size: once
D gene: .
J gene: TRBJ1-1
CDR3 protein: CASSPQSHSVTEAFF
CDR3 DNA: TGTGCCAGCAGCCCCCAATCCCATTCGGTCACTGAAGCTTTCTTT

V gene: TRBV12-3/TRBV12-4
clone size: .
D gene: .
J gene: TRBJ1-2
CDR3 protein: CASSLESVGYTF
CDR3 DNA: TGTGCCAGCAGTCTCGAGTCGGTTGGCTACACCTTC

V gene: TRBV18
clone size: .
D gene: .
J gene: TRBJ2-7
CDR3 protein: CASSRGPAYEQYF
CDR3 DNA: TGTGCCAGCTCACGGGGGCCCGCCTACGAGCAGTACTTC

V gene: TRBV7-6
clone size: .
D gene: .
J gene: TRBJ1-2
CDR3 protein: CASSLEQGGYGYTF
CDR3 DNA: TGTGCCAGCAGCTTAGAGCAGGGCGGCTATGGCTACACCTTC

V gene: TRBV2
clone size: .
D gene: .
J gene: TRBJ1-4
CDR3 protein: CASSEQGLENEKLFF
CDR3 DNA: TGTGCCAGCAGTGAGCAGGGTTTGGAGAATGAAAAACTGTTTTTT

V gene: TRBV6-5
clone size: once
D gene: .
J gene: TRBJ1-6
CDR3 protein: CASKTENNSPLHF
CDR3 DNA: TGTGCCAGCAAGACAGAAAATAATTCACCCCTCCACTTT

V gene: TRBV27
clone size: .
D gene: .
J gene: TRBJ1-2
CDR3 protein: CASTRGQGRGYTF
CDR3 DNA: TGTGCCAGCACTAGAGGGCAGGGACGAGGCTACACCTTC

V gene: TRBV30
clone size: .
D gene: .
J gene: TRBJ2-1
CDR3 protein: CAWIPRGNNEQFF
CDR3 DNA: TGTGCCTGGATCCCGAGGGGAAACAATGAGCAGTTCTTC

V gene: TRBV10-1
clone size: .
D gene: .
J gene: TRBJ2-7
CDR3 protein: CASSDFGQPQGEQYF
CDR3 DNA: TGCGCCAGCAGTGATTTTGGACAGCCCCAAGGCGAGCAGTACTTC